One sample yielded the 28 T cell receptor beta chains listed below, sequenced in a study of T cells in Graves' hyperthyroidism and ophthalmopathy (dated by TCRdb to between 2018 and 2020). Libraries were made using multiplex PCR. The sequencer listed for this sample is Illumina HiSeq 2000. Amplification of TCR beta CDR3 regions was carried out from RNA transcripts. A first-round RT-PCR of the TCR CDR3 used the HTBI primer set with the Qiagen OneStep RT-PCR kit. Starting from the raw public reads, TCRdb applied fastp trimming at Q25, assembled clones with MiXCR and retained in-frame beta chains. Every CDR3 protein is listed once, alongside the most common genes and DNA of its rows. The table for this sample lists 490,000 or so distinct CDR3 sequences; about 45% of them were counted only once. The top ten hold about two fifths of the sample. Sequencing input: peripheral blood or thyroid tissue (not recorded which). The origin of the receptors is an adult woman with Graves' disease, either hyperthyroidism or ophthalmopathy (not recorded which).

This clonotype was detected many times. As DNA, the CDR3 is TGCAGTGCTCACTCCTTCGGGGCGATGAGCTCCTACGAGCAGTACTTC. Protein product: CSAHSFGAMSSYEQYF. The chain has TRBV20-1 and TRBJ2-7; D could derive from TRBD1 or TRBD2 (5 bases each). This CDR3 has 16 amino acids. V was trimmed by 5 bases and J by 0 bases, leaving 20 bases between them. Germline CDR1 DFQATT, CDR2 SNEGSKA (reference sequence).

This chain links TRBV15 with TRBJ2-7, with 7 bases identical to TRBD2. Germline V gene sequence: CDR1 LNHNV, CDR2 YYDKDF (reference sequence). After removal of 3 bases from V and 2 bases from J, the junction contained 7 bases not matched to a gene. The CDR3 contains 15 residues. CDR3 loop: CATSSDASGTYEQYF. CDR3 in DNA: TGTGCCACCAGCAGTGATGCTAGCGGAACCTACGAGCAGTACTTC.

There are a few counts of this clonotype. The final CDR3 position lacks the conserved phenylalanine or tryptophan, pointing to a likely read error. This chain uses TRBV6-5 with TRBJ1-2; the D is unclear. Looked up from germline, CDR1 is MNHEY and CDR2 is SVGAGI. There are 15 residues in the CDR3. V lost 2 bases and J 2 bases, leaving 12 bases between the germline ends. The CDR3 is CASSYTAQANYGYTL. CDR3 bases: TGTGCCAGCAGTTACACCGCACAAGCAAACTATGGCTACACCCTC.

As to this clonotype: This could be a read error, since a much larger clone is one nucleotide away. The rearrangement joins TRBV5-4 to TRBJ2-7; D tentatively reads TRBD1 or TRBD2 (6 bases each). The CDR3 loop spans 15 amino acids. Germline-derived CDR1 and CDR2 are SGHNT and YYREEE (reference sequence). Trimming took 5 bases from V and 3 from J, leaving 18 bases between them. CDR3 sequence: CASRVEGQGNYEQYF. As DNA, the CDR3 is TGTGCCAGCAGAGTGGAGGGGCAGGGGAACTACGAGCAGTACTTC.

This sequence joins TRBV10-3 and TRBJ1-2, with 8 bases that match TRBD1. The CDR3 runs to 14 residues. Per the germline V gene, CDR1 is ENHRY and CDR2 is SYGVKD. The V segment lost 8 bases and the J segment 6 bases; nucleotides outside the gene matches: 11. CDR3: CAILDRGVEDGYTF. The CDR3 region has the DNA TGTGCCATCCTCGACAGGGGAGTGGAAGATGGCTACACCTTC.

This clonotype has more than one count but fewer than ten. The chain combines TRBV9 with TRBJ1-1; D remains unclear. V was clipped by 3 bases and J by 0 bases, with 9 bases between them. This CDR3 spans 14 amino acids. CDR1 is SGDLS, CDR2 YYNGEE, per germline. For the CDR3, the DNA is TGTGCCAGCAGCGCCGGAAACATGAACACTGAAGCTTTCTTT. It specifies CASSAGNMNTEAFF.

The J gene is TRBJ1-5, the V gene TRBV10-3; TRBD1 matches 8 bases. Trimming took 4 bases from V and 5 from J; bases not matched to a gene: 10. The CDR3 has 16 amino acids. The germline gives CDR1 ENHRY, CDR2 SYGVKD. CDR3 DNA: TGTGCCATCAGTGCCACTGACAGGGGAGGAGATCAGCCCCAGCATTTT. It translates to CAISATDRGGDQPQHF.

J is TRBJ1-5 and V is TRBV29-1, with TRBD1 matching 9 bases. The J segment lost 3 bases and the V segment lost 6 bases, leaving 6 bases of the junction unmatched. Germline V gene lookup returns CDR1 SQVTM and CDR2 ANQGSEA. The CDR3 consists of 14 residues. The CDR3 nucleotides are TGCAGCGTAGCCGGGACAGGGAACAATCAGCCCCAGCATTTT. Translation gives CSVAGTGNNQPQHF.

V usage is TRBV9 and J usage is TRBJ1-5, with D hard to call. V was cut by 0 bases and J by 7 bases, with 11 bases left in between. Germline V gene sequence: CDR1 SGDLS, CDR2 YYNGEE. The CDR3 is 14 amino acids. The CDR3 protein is CASSVAGVGQPQHF. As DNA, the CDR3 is TGTGCCAGCAGCGTAGCTGGGGTCGGACAGCCCCAGCATTTT.

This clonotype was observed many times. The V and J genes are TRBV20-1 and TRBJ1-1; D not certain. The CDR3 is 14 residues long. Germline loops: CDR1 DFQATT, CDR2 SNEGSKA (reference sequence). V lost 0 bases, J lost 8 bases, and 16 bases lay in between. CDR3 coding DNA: TGCAGTGCTAGAGAGGGATCGGCTTCCCTAGAAGCTTTCTTT. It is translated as CSAREGSASLEAFF.

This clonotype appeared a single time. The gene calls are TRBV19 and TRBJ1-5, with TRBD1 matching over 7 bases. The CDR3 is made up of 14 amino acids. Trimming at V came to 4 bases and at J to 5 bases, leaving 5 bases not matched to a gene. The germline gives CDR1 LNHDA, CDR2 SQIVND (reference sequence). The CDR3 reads CASSTRQGDQPQHF. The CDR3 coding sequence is TGTGCCAGTAGTACCCGACAGGGAGATCAGCCCCAGCATTTT. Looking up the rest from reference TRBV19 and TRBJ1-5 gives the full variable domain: DGGITQSPKYLFRKEGQNVTLSCEQNLNHDAMYWYRQDPGQGLRLIYYSQIVNDFQKGDIAEGYSVSREKKESFPLTVTSAQKNPTAFYLCASSTRQGDQPQHFGDGTRLSIL.

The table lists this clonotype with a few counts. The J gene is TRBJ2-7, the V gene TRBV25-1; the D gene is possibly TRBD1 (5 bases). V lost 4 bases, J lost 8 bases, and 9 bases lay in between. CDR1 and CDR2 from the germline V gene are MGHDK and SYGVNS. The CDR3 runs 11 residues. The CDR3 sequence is CASSGGHQQYF. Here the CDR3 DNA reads TGTGCCAGCAGTGGAGGACATCAGCAGTACTTC.

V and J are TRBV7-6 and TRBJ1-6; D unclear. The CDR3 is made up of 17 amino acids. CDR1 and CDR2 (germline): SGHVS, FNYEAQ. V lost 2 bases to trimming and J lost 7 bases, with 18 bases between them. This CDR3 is CASSLFSGGQTNSPLHF. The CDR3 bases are TGTGCCAGCAGCTTATTTTCGGGAGGGCAGACCAATTCACCCCTCCACTTT.

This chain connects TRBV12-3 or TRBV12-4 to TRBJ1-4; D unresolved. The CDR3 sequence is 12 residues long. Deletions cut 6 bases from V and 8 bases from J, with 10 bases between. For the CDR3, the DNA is TGTGCCAGCAGCTTCGGCAGAGAAAAACTGTTTTTT. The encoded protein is CASSFGREKLFF.

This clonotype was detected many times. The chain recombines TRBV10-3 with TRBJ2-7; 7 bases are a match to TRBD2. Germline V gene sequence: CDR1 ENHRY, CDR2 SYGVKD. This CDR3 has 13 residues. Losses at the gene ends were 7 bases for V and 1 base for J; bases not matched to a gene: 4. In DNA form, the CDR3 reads TGTGCCATCATGGGCGGGAGTTCCTACGAGCAGTACTTC. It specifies CAIMGGSSYEQYF.

In nucleotides, the CDR3 is TGTGCCAGCAGTGGACAGGGGACAGCGAACACTGAAGCTTTCTTT. Amino acid sequence: CASSGQGTANTEAFF. V usage is TRBV2 and J usage is TRBJ1-1; TRBD1 matches 8 bases. Germline lookup yields CDR1 SNHLY and CDR2 FYNNEI. The CDR3 has 15 residues. The junction had 5 bases not matched to a gene; V was cut back by 4 bases and J by 1 base.

This CDR3 reads CASSMARNTIYF. Here the CDR3 DNA reads TGTGCCAGTAGTATGGCAAGGAACACCATATATTTT. The chain joins TRBV19 to TRBJ1-3; D remains ambiguous. The germline gives CDR1 LNHDA, CDR2 SQIVND (reference sequence). CDR3 length: 12 residues. Trimming stripped 3 bases from V and 7 bases from J, with 7 bases between.

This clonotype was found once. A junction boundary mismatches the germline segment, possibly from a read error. The CDR3 protein is CVSRETSGDTQYF. The CDR3 DNA is TGTGTCAGCAGGGAGACTAGCGGGGATACGCAGTATTTT. V is TRBV2 and J is TRBJ2-3, with 10 bases fitting TRBD2. This CDR3 region has 13 residues. CDR1 and CDR2 (germline): SNHLY, FYNNEI.

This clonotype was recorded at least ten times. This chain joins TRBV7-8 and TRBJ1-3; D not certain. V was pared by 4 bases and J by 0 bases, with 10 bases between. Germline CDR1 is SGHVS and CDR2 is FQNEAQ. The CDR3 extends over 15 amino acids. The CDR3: CASSSGPNSGNTIYF. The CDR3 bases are TGTGCCAGCAGCTCCGGACCGAACTCTGGAAACACCATATATTTT.

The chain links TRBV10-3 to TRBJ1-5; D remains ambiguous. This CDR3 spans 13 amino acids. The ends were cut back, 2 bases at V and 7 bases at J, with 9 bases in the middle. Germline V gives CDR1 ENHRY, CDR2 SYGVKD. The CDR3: CAISEGRAQPQHF. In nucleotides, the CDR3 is TGTGCCATCAGTGAGGGACGGGCGCAGCCCCAGCATTTT.

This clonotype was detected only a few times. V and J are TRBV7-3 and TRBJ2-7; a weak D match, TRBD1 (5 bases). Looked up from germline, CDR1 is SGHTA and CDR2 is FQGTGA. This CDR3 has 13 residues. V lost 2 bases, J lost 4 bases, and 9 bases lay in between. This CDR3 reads CASSLGKGYEQYF. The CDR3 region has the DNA TGTGCCAGCAGCTTAGGGAAGGGGTACGAGCAGTACTTC.

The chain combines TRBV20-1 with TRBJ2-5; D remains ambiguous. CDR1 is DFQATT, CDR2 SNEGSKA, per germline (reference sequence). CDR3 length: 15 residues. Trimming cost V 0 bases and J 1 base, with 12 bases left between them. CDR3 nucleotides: TGCAGTGCTAGAGACGTCGGAGTTCCCCAAGAGACCCAGTACTTC. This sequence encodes CSARDVGVPQETQYF.

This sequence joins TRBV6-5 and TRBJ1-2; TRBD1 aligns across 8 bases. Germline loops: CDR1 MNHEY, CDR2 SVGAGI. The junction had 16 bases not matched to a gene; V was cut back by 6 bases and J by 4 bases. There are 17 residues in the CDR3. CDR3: CASRQQPGTGIFYGYTF. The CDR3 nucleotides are TGTGCCAGCAGACAACAACCCGGGACAGGAATTTTCTATGGCTACACCTTC.

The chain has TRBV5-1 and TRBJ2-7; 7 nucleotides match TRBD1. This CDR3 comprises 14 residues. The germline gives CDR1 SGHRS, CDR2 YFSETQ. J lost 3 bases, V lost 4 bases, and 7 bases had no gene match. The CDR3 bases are TGCGCCAGCAGCGACGGGACAGCGGTCTACGAGCAGTACTTC. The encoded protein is CASSDGTAVYEQYF.

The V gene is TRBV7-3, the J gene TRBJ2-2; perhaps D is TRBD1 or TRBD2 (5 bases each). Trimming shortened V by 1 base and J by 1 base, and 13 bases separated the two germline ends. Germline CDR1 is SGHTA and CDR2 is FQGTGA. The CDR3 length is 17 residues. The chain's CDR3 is CASSLIGGTRNTGELFF. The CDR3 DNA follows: TGTGCCAGCAGCTTAATAGGTGGGACCAGGAACACCGGGGAGCTGTTTTTT. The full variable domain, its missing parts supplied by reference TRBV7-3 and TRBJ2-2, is GAGVSQTPSNKVTEKGKYVELRCDPISGHTALYWYRQSLGQGPEFLIYFQGTGAADDSGLPNDRFFAVRPEGSVSTLKIQRTERGDSAVYLCASSLIGGTRNTGELFFGEGSRLTVL.

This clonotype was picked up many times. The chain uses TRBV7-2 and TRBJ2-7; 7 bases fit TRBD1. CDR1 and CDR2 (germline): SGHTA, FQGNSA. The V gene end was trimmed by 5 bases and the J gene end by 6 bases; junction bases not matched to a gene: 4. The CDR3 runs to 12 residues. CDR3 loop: CASSPGTVEQYF. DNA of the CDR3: TGTGCCAGCAGCCCGGGGACAGTCGAGCAGTACTTC.

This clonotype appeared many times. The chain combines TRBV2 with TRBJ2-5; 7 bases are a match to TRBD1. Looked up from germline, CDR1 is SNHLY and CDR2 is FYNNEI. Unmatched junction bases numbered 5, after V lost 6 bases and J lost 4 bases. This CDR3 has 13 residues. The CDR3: CASRGQVGETQYF. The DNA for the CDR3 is TGTGCCAGCAGAGGACAGGTTGGAGAGACCCAGTACTTC.

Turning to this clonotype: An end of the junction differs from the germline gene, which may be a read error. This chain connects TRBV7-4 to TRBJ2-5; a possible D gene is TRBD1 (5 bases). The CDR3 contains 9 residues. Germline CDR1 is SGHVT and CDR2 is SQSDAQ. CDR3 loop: CASRGAQQF. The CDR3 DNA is TGTGCCAGCAGAGGGGCCCAGCAATTC.